The 19 T cell receptor beta chains presented below share a single source sample, sequenced in a study of B cell selection in AIRE deficiency. Libraries were prepared by immunoSEQ multiplex PCR; TCRdb keeps only in-frame clonotypes and omits some of them. The sample records some 20,000 clones, 97% being singletons. The sorted conventional CD4 T cells were gated as CD4+CD127+. Sequences were obtained from conventional CD4+ T cells sorted from PBMCs. The receptors originated from a human donor with AIRE deficiency.

The genes are TRBV27 and TRBJ2-4; 8 nucleotides match TRBD1. Trimming cost V 6 bases and J 3 bases; bases outside gene matches: 10. Germline V lookup: CDR1 MNHEY, CDR2 SMNVEV (reference sequence). This CDR3 contains 16 residues. The CDR3 loop reads CASSHRTGIGKNIQYF. CDR3 in DNA: TGTGCCAGCAGCCACCGGACAGGGATTGGCAAAAACATTCAGTACTTC.

This chain uses TRBV19 with TRBJ2-7; D is undetermined. The CDR3 consists of 14 residues. CDR1 is LNHDA and CDR2 is SQIVND in the germline V gene (reference sequence). V dropped 7 bases and J dropped 0 bases, with 13 bases sitting between them. CDR3 nucleotides: TGTGCCAGTAAACCCCTACAGAACTCCTACGAGCAGTACTTC. This sequence encodes CASKPLQNSYEQYF.

This chain joins TRBV20-1 and TRBJ2-7, with unresolved D. There are 11 residues in the CDR3. Germline-derived CDR1 and CDR2 are DFQATT and SNEGSKA (reference sequence). V was cut by 7 bases and J by 3 bases, with 10 bases left in between. CDR3 in DNA: TGCAGTGTTGTGGACGGCTACGAGCAGTACTTC. Translation gives CSVVDGYEQYF.

The chain has TRBV11-2 and TRBJ1-5; no clear D. Germline V gene lookup returns CDR1 SGHAT and CDR2 FQNNGV. The CDR3 extends over 13 amino acids. V was clipped by 5 bases and J by 4 bases, with 9 bases between them. DNA of the CDR3: TGTGCCAGCAGCCGAATGGTAAATCAGCCCCAGCATTTT. Its protein product is CASSRMVNQPQHF. Filled out from reference TRBV11-2 and TRBJ1-5, the complete variable domain reads EAGVAQSPRYKIIEKRQSVAFWCNPISGHATLYWYQQILGQGPKLLIQFQNNGVVDDSQLPKDRFSAERLKGVDSTLKIQPAKLEDSAVYLCASSRMVNQPQHFGDGTRLSIL.

V usage is TRBV6-4 and J usage is TRBJ2-4; D remains unclear. The CDR3 is 11 amino acids. The V end lost 2 bases, the J end lost 8 bases, and 4 bases lay between the germline ends. Germline CDR1 MRHNA, CDR2 SNTAGT. CDR3 bases: TGTGCCAGCAGTGACGGATACATTCAGTACTTC. Its translation is CASSDGYIQYF.

The genes are TRBV6-5 and TRBJ1-4; no reliable D call. This CDR3 is 13 amino acids long. Germline assignment: CDR1 MNHEY and CDR2 SVGAGI. V was shortened by 6 bases and J by 8 bases, with 13 bases between the two germline ends. CDR3 nucleotides: TGTGCCAGCAGCCGTCTAACGGGAGAAAAACTGTTTTTT. Encoded protein: CASSRLTGEKLFF.

The gene calls are TRBV28 and TRBJ2-3, with a possible D match to TRBD2 (6 bases). The CDR3 sequence is 16 residues long. CDR1 and CDR2 (germline): MDHEN, SYDVKM. The V and J ends lost 4 bases and 1 base respectively, with 15 bases between them. As DNA, the CDR3 is TGTGCCAGCAGTTCCGGGACTGGCGCGGGCACAGATACGCAGTATTTT. Its translation: CASSSGTGAGTDTQYF.

The genes are TRBV4-3 and TRBJ2-5, with 11 bases fitting TRBD2. This CDR3 comprises 16 residues. V lost 1 base to trimming and J lost 3 bases; unmatched junction nucleotides: 4. Germline CDR1 is LGHNA and CDR2 is YSLEER. The CDR3 loop is CASSQVMGLAEETQYF. The CDR3 DNA follows: TGCGCCAGCAGCCAAGTCATGGGACTAGCGGAAGAGACCCAGTACTTC.

The V and J genes are TRBV7-9 and TRBJ2-5, with 11 nucleotides matching TRBD1. The junction had 19 bases not matched to a gene; V was cut back by 5 bases and J by 5 bases. Germline lookup yields CDR1 SEHNR and CDR2 FQNEAQ (reference sequence). The length of the CDR3 is 19 residues. The CDR3: CASSPRLSGTGGLGETQYF. The CDR3 DNA is TGTGCCAGCAGCCCCAGGCTTTCCGGGACAGGGGGTTTAGGGGAGACCCAGTACTTC. Full variable domain (remainder filled in from reference TRBV7-9 and TRBJ2-5): DTGVSQNPRHKITKRGQNVTFRCDPISEHNRLYWYRQTLGQGPEFLTYFQNEAQLEKSRLLSDRFSAERPKGSFSTLEIQRTEQGDSAMYLCASSPRLSGTGGLGETQYFGPGTRLLVL.

This chain links TRBV11-2 with TRBJ2-1; TRBD1 is a possible D gene (5 bases). Germline V gives CDR1 SGHAT, CDR2 FQNNGV. CDR3 length: 14 residues. V lost 4 bases and J 3 bases, leaving 10 bases between the germline ends. This chain's CDR3 is CASSSLQGYNEQFF. In nucleotides, the CDR3 is TGTGCCAGCAGCTCCCTCCAGGGCTACAATGAGCAGTTCTTC. Together with reference TRBV11-2 and TRBJ2-1, the CDR3 gives the full variable domain: EAGVAQSPRYKIIEKRQSVAFWCNPISGHATLYWYQQILGQGPKLLIQFQNNGVVDDSQLPKDRFSAERLKGVDSTLKIQPAKLEDSAVYLCASSSLQGYNEQFFGPGTRLTVL.

This clone occurred once. J is TRBJ2-1 and V is TRBV9; 13 bases line up with TRBD2. The germline V gene has CDR1 SGDLS and CDR2 YYNGEE. V lost 2 bases and J lost 10; bases outside the gene matches: 6. This CDR3 contains 15 residues. The CDR3 bases are TGTGCCAGCAGCGTGGGACTAGCGGGAAACGAGGAGCAGTTCTTC. Translated: CASSVGLAGNEEQFF.

This chain links TRBV28 with TRBJ2-7; possible D gene TRBD1, 5 bases. V dropped 5 bases and J dropped 0 bases, with 20 bases sitting between them. The length of the CDR3 is 17 residues. CDR1 MDHEN and CDR2 SYDVKM come from the germline V gene. CDR3 DNA: TGTGCCAGCAGTCTACCTGCGACAGAGAGGTCCTCCTACGAGCAGTACTTC. Its translation: CASSLPATERSSYEQYF.

The chain employs TRBV28 and TRBJ2-1; 8 bases fit TRBD1. The germline V gene encodes CDR1 MDHEN and CDR2 SYDVKM. The CDR3 sequence is 15 residues long. Trimming cost V 5 bases and J 0 bases; bases outside gene matches: 3. The CDR3 DNA reads as TGTGCCAGCAGTGCGGGACAGGTCTCCTACAATGAGCAGTTCTTC. This gives the protein CASSAGQVSYNEQFF. Full variable domain (rest looked up from reference TRBV28 and TRBJ2-1): DVKVTQSSRYLVKRTGEKVFLECVQDMDHENMFWYRQDPGLGLRLIYFSYDVKMKEKGDIPEGYSVSREKKERFSLILESASTNQTSMYLCASSAGQVSYNEQFFGPGTRLTVL.

The V gene is TRBV28, the J gene TRBJ2-3, with TRBD2 as a possible D gene (6 bases). CDR3 size: 19 residues. The V end lost 4 bases, the J end lost 2 bases, and 25 bases lay between the germline ends. CDR1 is MDHEN and CDR2 is SYDVKM in the germline V gene. CDR3 nucleotide sequence: TGTGCCAGCAGTTCCCTCCGCACCGGGGGTCTCTTTCTCACAGATACGCAGTATTTT. Translating it yields CASSSLRTGGLFLTDTQYF.

CDR3 sequence reads: CASSFPGASGYTF. For the CDR3, the DNA is TGTGCCAGCAGTTTTCCGGGGGCGTCTGGCTACACCTTC. The V call is TRBV28, the J call TRBJ1-2, with a weak D call TRBD1 (6 bases). Germline loops: CDR1 MDHEN, CDR2 SYDVKM. The CDR3 has 13 residues. The V gene lost 3 bases and the J gene lost 7 bases, with 12 bases spanning the gap.

V is TRBV28 and J is TRBJ2-3, with 10 bases identical to TRBD1. V was clipped by 4 bases and J by 3 bases; unmatched bases: 16. CDR1 and CDR2 from the germline V gene are MDHEN and SYDVKM. The CDR3 covers 19 residues. The CDR3 region has the DNA TGTGCCAGCAGTTCGACAGGGGGCCGTCTGCGGTACCTAACAGATACGCAGTATTTT. This gives the protein CASSSTGGRLRYLTDTQYF.

The chain uses TRBV6-4 and TRBJ1-2, with unresolved D. The V gene's germline CDR1 is MRHNA and CDR2 SNTAGT. The CDR3 is 14 amino acids. V was clipped by 6 bases and J by 3 bases, with 14 bases between them. CDR3 DNA: TGTGCCAGCAGCCGATCCATCGGGGACTATGGCTACACCTTC. The encoded protein is CASSRSIGDYGYTF.

The rearrangement links TRBV9 to TRBJ2-1; TRBD2 matches 9 bases. The CDR3 is 16 amino acids. The germline V gene encodes CDR1 SGDLS and CDR2 YYNGEE. V lost 4 bases and J lost 7; bases outside the gene matches: 12. This CDR3 reads CASSPMGGRAINEQFF. The CDR3 DNA sequence: TGTGCCAGCAGCCCTATGGGCGGGAGGGCCATTAATGAGCAGTTCTTC.

The chain carries TRBV28 and TRBJ2-7; 7 positions agree with TRBD1. This CDR3 is built from 16 residues. Per the germline V gene, CDR1 is MDHEN and CDR2 is SYDVKM. J gave up 4 bases and V 6 bases, and 15 bases lay outside the gene matches. The CDR3 nucleotides read TGTGCCAGCAGGATCGCGAGCCGGGACAGCTTTTACGAGCAGTACTTC. Protein product: CASRIASRDSFYEQYF.